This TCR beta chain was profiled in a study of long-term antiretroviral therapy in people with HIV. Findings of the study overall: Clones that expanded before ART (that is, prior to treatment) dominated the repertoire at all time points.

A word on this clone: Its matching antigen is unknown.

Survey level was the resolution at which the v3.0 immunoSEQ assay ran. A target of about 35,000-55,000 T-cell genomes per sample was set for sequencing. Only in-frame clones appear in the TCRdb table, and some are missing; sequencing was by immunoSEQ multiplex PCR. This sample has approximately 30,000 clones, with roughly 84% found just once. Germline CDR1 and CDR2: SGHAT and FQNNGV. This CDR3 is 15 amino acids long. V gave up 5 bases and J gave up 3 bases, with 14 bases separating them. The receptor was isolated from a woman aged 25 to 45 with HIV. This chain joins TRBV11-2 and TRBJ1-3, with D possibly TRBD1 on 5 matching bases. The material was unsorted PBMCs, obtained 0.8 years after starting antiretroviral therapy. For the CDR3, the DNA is TGTGCCAGCAGCCCTGCGGGGGGAGGTGGAAACACCATATATTTT. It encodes CASSPAGGGGNTIYF.